What follows is one T cell receptor beta chain and its context. This sample stems from a study of T cell responses to AZD1222 COVID-19 vaccine. This table comes from immunoSEQ multiplex PCR, and its TCRdb copy is limited to in-frame clones, with some not included. The table includes roughly 150,000 clones, around 88% detected once. V lost 6 bases, J lost 1 base, and 5 bases lay in between. Germline CDR1 is MNHEY and CDR2 is SVGAGI. The CDR3 is made up of 12 amino acids. This receptor was identified in an adult in good health. The chain joins TRBV6-5 to TRBJ2-3, with unresolved D. The source was peripheral blood, collected on day 0 of AZD1222 vaccination. CDR3 bases: TGTGCCAGCAGCCGAGGCACAGATACGCAGTATTTT. The encoded protein is CASSRGTDTQYF.